A single sample is the source of the 22 T cell receptor beta chains below, sequenced in a study of blood T cell repertoires in COVID-19. Some clones are missing from TCRdb's copy, which holds only in-frame ones; the method was immunoSEQ multiplex PCR. The sample has approximately 190,000 clones, approximately 90% seen once; the top ten hold roughly 6%. Sequenced sample: peripheral blood. Receptors originate from a man aged 40-50 years with active or convalescent COVID-19.

The V call is TRBV7-3, the J call TRBJ2-5; D is undetermined. CDR3 size: 13 residues. Trimming took 5 bases from V and 5 from J, leaving 12 bases between them. The V gene's germline CDR1 is SGHTA and CDR2 FQGTGA. CDR3 region: CASSQSSTETQYF. The DNA of the CDR3 is TGTGCCAGCAGCCAATCTAGTACCGAGACCCAGTACTTC.

This clone was seen a single time. The chain uses TRBV9 and TRBJ1-2; possibly TRBD1 for D (5 bases). The CDR3 spans 15 residues. Germline loops: CDR1 SGDLS, CDR2 YYNGEE. Trimming stripped 2 bases from V and 3 bases from J, with 14 bases between. The CDR3 region is CASSVGLSGDYGYTF. CDR3 sequence (DNA): TGTGCCAGCAGCGTCGGCTTATCGGGGGACTATGGCTACACCTTC. Full variable domain (rest looked up from reference TRBV9 and TRBJ1-2): DSGVTQTPKHLITATGQRVTLRCSPRSGDLSVYWYQQSLDQGLQFLIQYYNGEERAKGNILERFSAQQFPDLHSELNLSSLELGDSALYFCASSVGLSGDYGYTFGSGTRLTVV.

V usage is TRBV5-4 and J usage is TRBJ2-6; D remains unclear. V was clipped by 2 bases and J by 0 bases, with 3 bases between them. The CDR3 totals 14 residues. Looked up from germline, CDR1 is SGHNT and CDR2 is YYREEE (reference sequence). The CDR3 protein is CASSFSSGANVLTF. CDR3 in DNA: TGTGCCAGCAGCTTTAGCTCTGGGGCCAACGTCCTGACTTTC.

The J gene is TRBJ1-2, the V gene TRBV29-1, with D perhaps TRBD1 (5 bases). The CDR3 totals 11 residues. Germline CDR1 is SQVTM and CDR2 is ANQGSEA. V lost 3 bases and J lost 4, with 6 bases in between. CDR3 in DNA: TGCAGCGTTGACAGGGCCTATGGCTACACCTTC. Amino acid sequence: CSVDRAYGYTF.

The CDR3 sequence is CSVAGVTGNTIYF. CDR3 sequence (DNA): TGCAGCGTTGCCGGGGTCACTGGAAACACCATATATTTT. V and J are TRBV29-1 and TRBJ1-3; no clear D. This CDR3 is 13 amino acids long. V lost 4 bases to trimming and J lost 2 bases, with 9 bases between them. Germline lookup yields CDR1 SQVTM and CDR2 ANQGSEA.

The gene calls are TRBV7-9 and TRBJ2-7; 9 bases fit TRBD1. The J segment lost 5 bases and the V segment lost 0 bases, leaving 5 bases of the junction unmatched. The CDR3 runs 15 residues. Germline CDR1 reads SEHNR; CDR2 reads FQNEAQ (reference sequence). The CDR3 sequence is CASSLAGTGSNEQYF. CDR3 in DNA: TGTGCCAGCAGCTTAGCGGGGACAGGGTCGAACGAGCAGTACTTC.

The chain uses TRBV28 and TRBJ2-5, with D maybe TRBD1 (5 bases). The length of the CDR3 is 15 residues. V lost 6 bases and J 2 bases, leaving 16 bases between the germline ends. In germline, CDR1 is MDHEN, CDR2 SYDVKM. The CDR3 loop is CASSPPGNRQETQYF. CDR3 bases: TGTGCCAGCAGCCCCCCAGGGAACCGGCAAGAGACCCAGTACTTC.

The rearrangement uses TRBV7-9 and TRBJ1-3, with a possible D match to TRBD1 (6 bases). Germline V lookup: CDR1 SEHNR, CDR2 FQNEAQ (reference sequence). Trimming took 2 bases from V and 0 from J, leaving 17 bases between them. The CDR3 extends over 18 amino acids. The CDR3 DNA sequence: TGTGCCAGCAGCTTATTTTCAGGGGCAGGACCCTCTGGAAACACCATATATTTT. Translating gives CASSLFSGAGPSGNTIYF. The entire variable domain, with the rest obtained from reference TRBV7-9 and TRBJ1-3, is as follows: DTGVSQNPRHKITKRGQNVTFRCDPISEHNRLYWYRQTLGQGPEFLTYFQNEAQLEKSRLLSDRFSAERPKGSFSTLEIQRTEQGDSAMYLCASSLFSGAGPSGNTIYFGEGSWLTVV.

The chain joins TRBV9 to TRBJ1-2, with D maybe TRBD1 (6 bases). Trimming left V 4 bases short and J 0 bases short, with 19 bases between. This CDR3 is 17 amino acids long. CDR1 and CDR2 from the germline V gene are SGDLS and YYNGEE. In DNA form, the CDR3 reads TGTGCCAGCAGCCCGGGGGGGCCCCTCTTATCTAACTATGGCTACACCTTC. This gives the protein CASSPGGPLLSNYGYTF.

This chain uses TRBV13 with TRBJ1-1; no reliable D call. CDR1 PRHDT and CDR2 FYEKMQ come from the germline V gene (reference sequence). The CDR3 extends over 13 amino acids. The V gene lost 5 bases and the J gene lost 1 base, with 8 bases spanning the gap. The CDR3 coding sequence is TGTGCCAGCAGCCCCGAGGGGAACACTGAAGCTTTCTTT. The encoded protein is CASSPEGNTEAFF.

The V gene is TRBV5-1, the J gene TRBJ2-7; tentative D call: TRBD1 (6 bases). With 2 bases removed from V and 3 bases from J, the gap between germline ends came to 12 bases. The germline V gene encodes CDR1 SGHRS and CDR2 YFSETQ. The CDR3 length is 14 residues. The CDR3 region is CASSLQTGSYEQYF. The CDR3 nucleotides are TGCGCCAGCAGCTTACAGACAGGTAGCTACGAGCAGTACTTC. The variable domain in full, completed from reference TRBV5-1 and TRBJ2-7, reads KAGVTQTPRYLIKTRGQQVTLSCSPISGHRSVSWYQQTPGQGLQFLFEYFSETQRNKGNFPGRFSGRQFSNSRSEMNVSTLELGDSALYLCASSLQTGSYEQYFGPGTRLTVT.

This rearrangement joins TRBV6-5 to TRBJ1-5; no firm D call. Germline-derived CDR1 and CDR2 are MNHEY and SVGAGI. This CDR3 contains 14 residues. Trimming took 1 base from V and 9 from J, leaving 13 bases between them. The CDR3 protein is CASSYFDGVGPQHF. DNA for the CDR3: TGTGCCAGCAGTTACTTCGACGGAGTAGGGCCCCAGCATTTT.

The CDR3 protein is CASSYRTGIVQPQHF. In DNA form, the CDR3 reads TGTGCCAGCAGCTATCGGACAGGGATTGTTCAGCCCCAGCATTTT. This chain links TRBV5-6 with TRBJ1-5, with 8 bases aligning to TRBD1. The CDR3 covers 15 residues. CDR1 is SGHDT, CDR2 YYEEEE, per germline. The V and J ends lost 3 bases and 6 bases, in that order; junction bases with no gene match: 8.

V gene TRBV5-4 combines with J gene TRBJ2-2, with a tentative D call TRBD2 (5 bases). This CDR3 is built from 14 residues. Per the germline V gene, CDR1 is SGHNT and CDR2 is YYREEE (reference sequence). The DNA for the CDR3 is TGTGCGGACGGGGTTGGTGGTTACACCGGGGAGCTGTTTTTT. It codes for CADGVGGYTGELFF.

The chain employs TRBV10-3 and TRBJ1-2; unclear D gene. CDR1 is ENHRY and CDR2 is SYGVKD in the germline V gene. This CDR3 is 12 amino acids long. Trimming left V 2 bases short and J 5 bases short, with 6 bases between. This CDR3 reads CAISEVPYGYTF. For the CDR3, the DNA is TGTGCCATCAGTGAGGTCCCTTATGGCTACACCTTC.

This clone appeared a single time. The chain recombines TRBV19 with TRBJ2-7; TRBD1 agrees at 8 bases. V was pared by 6 bases and J by 4 bases, with 14 bases of the junction left unmatched. Germline V gene data show CDR1 as LNHDA and CDR2 as SQIVND (reference sequence). The length of the CDR3 is 16 residues. Here the CDR3 DNA reads TGTGCCAGTAGGCGGACAGGGAGCCTAGGTTTATACGAGCAGTACTTC. Translation: CASRRTGSLGLYEQYF.

The chain combines TRBV7-9 with TRBJ1-1; 9 nucleotides align to TRBD1. Germline V gene lookup returns CDR1 SEHNR and CDR2 FQNEAQ (reference sequence). Unmatched junction bases numbered 11, after V lost 5 bases and J lost 7 bases. This CDR3 is built from 15 residues. CDR3 residues: CASSPRTGARDEAFF. CDR3 nucleotides: TGTGCCAGCAGCCCTCGGACAGGGGCCCGCGATGAAGCTTTCTTT.

This clone was seen just once. The V call is TRBV3-1 (or the pseudogene TRBV3-2), the J call TRBJ2-7; D uncertain. The CDR3 is 12 amino acids. Germline V lookup: CDR1 LGHDT, CDR2 YNNKEL (reference sequence). Trimming cost V 9 bases and J 3 bases, with 12 bases left between them. The CDR3 is CASQSPSYEQYF. CDR3 nucleotide sequence: TGTGCCAGTCAAAGTCCCAGCTACGAGCAGTACTTC.

J is TRBJ2-5 and V is TRBV7-3; possibly TRBD2 for D (6 bases). The ends were cut back, 5 bases at V and 5 bases at J, with 21 bases in the middle. CDR1 is SGHTA and CDR2 is FQGTGA in the germline V gene. The CDR3 is made up of 16 amino acids. In nucleotides, the CDR3 is TGTGCCAGCAGCCCCACGCCGGGGCCGGCGGGGGAGACCCAGTACTTC. Residues: CASSPTPGPAGETQYF.

V is TRBV18 and J is TRBJ1-1, with D tentatively TRBD1 (6 bases). This CDR3 spans 15 amino acids. The ends were cut back, 3 bases at V and 0 bases at J, with 11 bases in the middle. Per the germline V gene, CDR1 is KGHSH and CDR2 is LQKENI. This CDR3 reads CASSPGRGLNTEAFF. Written as DNA, the CDR3 is TGTGCCAGCTCACCTGGCAGGGGCTTGAACACTGAAGCTTTCTTT.

The genes are TRBV6-1 and TRBJ1-2; TRBD1 is a possible D gene (5 bases). Germline CDR1 and CDR2: MNHNS and SASEGT. The V gene lost 3 bases and the J gene lost 4 bases, with 9 bases spanning the gap. This CDR3 has 13 residues. The CDR3 sequence: CASSDLDTYGYTF. In DNA form, the CDR3 reads TGTGCCAGCAGTGACCTGGACACCTATGGCTACACCTTC.

The J gene is TRBJ1-1, the V gene TRBV19; no clear D gene. The germline CDR1 and CDR2 sequences are LNHDA and SQIVND (reference sequence). V shed 8 bases and J shed 1 base, with 14 bases lying between them. This CDR3 contains 14 residues. In DNA form, the CDR3 reads TGTGCCAGTTCTCAGACACTGGAGAACACTGAAGCTTTCTTT. This codes for CASSQTLENTEAFF.